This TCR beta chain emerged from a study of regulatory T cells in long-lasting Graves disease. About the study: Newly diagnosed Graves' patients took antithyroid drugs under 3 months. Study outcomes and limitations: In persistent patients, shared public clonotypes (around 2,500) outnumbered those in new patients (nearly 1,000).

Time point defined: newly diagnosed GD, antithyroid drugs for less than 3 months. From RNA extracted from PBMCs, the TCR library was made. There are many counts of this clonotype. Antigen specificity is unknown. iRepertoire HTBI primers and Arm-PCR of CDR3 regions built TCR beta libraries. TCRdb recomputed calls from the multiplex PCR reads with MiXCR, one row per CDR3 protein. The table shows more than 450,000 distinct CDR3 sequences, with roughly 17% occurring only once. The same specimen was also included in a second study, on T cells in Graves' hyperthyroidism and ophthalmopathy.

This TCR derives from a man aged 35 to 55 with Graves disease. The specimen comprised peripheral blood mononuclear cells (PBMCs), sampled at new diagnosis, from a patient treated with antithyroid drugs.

CDR3 sequence: CASRPGTGGHGELFF. For the CDR3, the DNA is TGTGCCAGCAGGCCTGGGACAGGGGGTCACGGGGAGCTGTTTTTT. The chain has TRBV28 and TRBJ2-2, with TRBD1 identical over 11 bases. CDR1 MDHEN and CDR2 SYDVKM come from the germline V gene. The CDR3 sequence is 15 residues long. The trim removed 6 bases at V and 7 bases at J, leaving 7 bases unmatched. The whole variable domain, filled in from reference TRBV28 and TRBJ2-2, reads DVKVTQSSRYLVKRTGEKVFLECVQDMDHENMFWYRQDPGLGLRLIYFSYDVKMKEKGDIPEGYSVSREKKERFSLILESASTNQTSMYLCASRPGTGGHGELFFGEGSRLTVL.